Each of the 20 T cell receptor beta chains below was sequenced from the same sample in a study of cytomegalovirus exposure and HLA in healthy donors. This PCR relied on a set of 60 Vbeta primers and 13 Jbeta primers. Clones were sequenced by immunoSEQ multiplex PCR, and TCRdb holds only the in-frame ones, with some missing. The table shows approximately 160,000 clones, with 65% to 80% occurring only once. The sequencing input was PBMCs. All receptors derive from a woman aged 35 to 49 in good health and CMV-seropositive.

This chain links TRBV2 with TRBJ2-3; 10 nucleotides match TRBD1. This CDR3 comprises 14 residues. The trim removed 4 bases at V and 3 bases at J, leaving 1 base unmatched. CDR1 is SNHLY and CDR2 is FYNNEI in the germline V gene. CDR3 sequence: CASSGQGATDTQYF. CDR3 DNA: TGTGCCAGCAGTGGACAGGGGGCAACAGATACGCAGTATTTT. The variable domain in full, with the rest retrieved from reference TRBV2 and TRBJ2-3, is EPEVTQTPSHQVTQMGQEVILRCVPISNHLYFYWYRQILGQKVEFLVSFYNNEISEKSEIFDDQFSVERPDGSNFTLKIRSTKLEDSAMYFCASSGQGATDTQYFGPGTRLTVL.

This clone showed up just a few times. V and J are TRBV4-3 and TRBJ1-1, with 7 bases fitting TRBD1. Germline values: CDR1 LGHNA, CDR2 YSLEER. This CDR3 spans 15 amino acids. V dropped 3 bases and J dropped 3; count of bases not matched to a gene: 7. The CDR3 loop is CASSHAGTADTEAFF. For the CDR3, the DNA is TGCGCCAGCAGCCACGCCGGGACAGCAGACACTGAAGCTTTCTTT.

The V and J genes are TRBV6-1 and TRBJ1-2; D unclear. Trimming shortened V by 5 bases and J by 7 bases, and 20 bases separated the two germline ends. Germline CDR1 MNHNS, CDR2 SASEGT. CDR3 length: 15 amino acids. Here the CDR3 DNA reads TGTGCCAGCAGTTCGGGGAGCACCCGGGATATTGGCTACACCTTC. It translates to CASSSGSTRDIGYTF.

The chain recombines TRBV19 with TRBJ1-6; TRBD1 aligns across 10 bases. The CDR3 length is 16 residues. The trim removed 6 bases at V and 8 bases at J, leaving 10 bases unmatched. Germline V gene lookup returns CDR1 LNHDA and CDR2 SQIVND (reference sequence). The CDR3 sequence is CASRQRTGGLDSPLHF. CDR3 sequence (DNA): TGTGCCAGTAGGCAAAGGACAGGGGGGCTCGATTCACCCCTCCACTTT. Full variable domain (remainder filled in from reference TRBV19 and TRBJ1-6): DGGITQSPKYLFRKEGQNVTLSCEQNLNHDAMYWYRQDPGQGLRLIYYSQIVNDFQKGDIAEGYSVSREKKESFPLTVTSAQKNPTAFYLCASRQRTGGLDSPLHFGNGTRLTVT.

J is TRBJ2-1 and V is TRBV7-2, with 9 bases fitting TRBD2. CDR3 length: 16 residues. Germline assignment: CDR1 SGHTA and CDR2 FQGNSA. With 1 base clipped from V and 7 bases from J, the junction kept 8 bases outside the gene matches. This CDR3 is CASSLDVASGANEQFF. CDR3 bases: TGTGCCAGCAGCTTAGACGTGGCTAGCGGGGCAAATGAGCAGTTCTTC.

This clone was observed a few times. This rearrangement joins TRBV2 to TRBJ2-2; tentative D call: TRBD1 (6 bases). Deletions cut 1 base from V and 0 bases from J, with 12 bases between. Germline CDR1 is SNHLY and CDR2 is FYNNEI. The CDR3 runs 17 residues. The CDR3 here is CASSEGRAGANTGELFF. The CDR3 DNA reads as TGTGCCAGCAGTGAAGGCCGGGCAGGGGCGAACACCGGGGAGCTGTTTTTT.

The rearrangement joins TRBV19 to TRBJ2-2; D possibly corresponds to TRBD2 (6 bases). Germline lookup yields CDR1 LNHDA and CDR2 SQIVND (reference sequence). V lost 7 bases, J lost 1 base, and 16 bases lay in between. The CDR3 length is 16 residues. Here the CDR3 DNA reads TGTGCCAGTACCAGGACTACGGCGGGGAACACCGGGGAGCTGTTTTTT. Its translation is CASTRTTAGNTGELFF.

The V call is TRBV7-7, the J call TRBJ2-3; 8 nucleotides align to TRBD2. This CDR3 has 17 residues. The germline CDR1 and CDR2 sequences are SSHAT and FNYEAQ (reference sequence). J gave up 1 base and V 1 base, and 7 bases lay outside the gene matches. This chain's CDR3 is CASSLDASGSGTDTQYF. CDR3 DNA sequence: TGTGCCAGCAGCTTAGATGCTAGCGGGTCAGGCACAGATACGCAGTATTTT.

This rearrangement joins TRBV7-2 to TRBJ1-1; perhaps TRBD1 as D (6 bases). V lost 6 bases and J lost 5, with 13 bases in between. Germline CDR1 SGHTA, CDR2 FQGNSA. This CDR3 comprises 13 residues. This CDR3 is CASSEGQGTEAFF. CDR3 DNA: TGTGCCAGCAGTGAGGGGCAGGGGACTGAAGCTTTCTTT. The variable domain in full, with the rest retrieved from reference TRBV7-2 and TRBJ1-1, is GAGVSQSPSNKVTEKGKDVELRCDPISGHTALYWYRQSLGQGLEFLIYFQGNSAPDKSGLPSDRFSAERTGGSVSTLTIQRTQQEDSAVYLCASSEGQGTEAFFGQGTRLTVV.

This clone appeared many times. The chain carries TRBV10-3 and TRBJ1-3; no definite D call. Germline V gene lookup returns CDR1 ENHRY and CDR2 SYGVKD. V was cut by 6 bases and J by 0 bases, with 6 bases left in between. There are 13 residues in the CDR3. The CDR3 bases are TGTGCCATCAGACAGCCCTCTGGAAACACCATATATTTT. Translation: CAIRQPSGNTIYF.

The chain couples TRBV2 to TRBJ2-1; 9 nucleotides line up with TRBD2. This CDR3 comprises 15 residues. Germline CDR1 is SNHLY and CDR2 is FYNNEI. The ends lost 7 bases at V and 4 bases at J; junction bases unmatched: 8. This CDR3 reads CASIRSGGQYNEQFF. CDR3 sequence (DNA): TGTGCCAGCATAAGGAGCGGGGGGCAGTACAATGAGCAGTTCTTC.

The CDR3 here is CASSPIVGVGTGELFF. For the CDR3, the DNA is TGTGCCAGCTCACCTATCGTCGGGGTTGGCACCGGGGAGCTGTTTTTT. The chain joins TRBV18 to TRBJ2-2; TRBD2 is a possible D gene (5 bases). CDR1 is KGHSH and CDR2 is LQKENI in the germline V gene. The CDR3 runs 16 residues. V was cut by 3 bases and J by 4 bases, with 15 bases left in between.

This chain uses TRBV7-2 with TRBJ1-5, with 9 nucleotides matching TRBD1. CDR3 size: 19 residues. Germline CDR1 is SGHTA and CDR2 is FQGNSA. Germline trimming cut 4 bases from V and 5 bases from J; bases unmatched to any gene: 18. Here the CDR3 reads CASSSLAPFGTGRHQPQHF. Written as DNA, the CDR3 is TGTGCCAGCAGCTCCTTAGCGCCCTTTGGGACAGGGAGACATCAGCCCCAGCATTTT.

Comments on this clone: It is likely a read error, because the conserved phenylalanine at the end of the CDR3 is missing. The genes are TRBV7-2 and TRBJ1-2, with D uncertain. Trimming shortened V by 5 bases and J by 2 bases, and 9 bases separated the two germline ends. Germline assignment: CDR1 SGHTA and CDR2 FQGNSA. The CDR3 has 13 residues. CDR3 bases: TGTGCCAGCAGCCCGGAGGGAAACTATGGCTACACCCTC. Encoded protein: CASSPEGNYGYTL.

The gene calls are TRBV30 and TRBJ1-2, with 9 bases identical to TRBD1. CDR3 length: 13 amino acids. Germline CDR1 and CDR2: GTSNPN and SVGIG (reference sequence). After removal of 5 bases from V and 4 bases from J, the junction contained 5 bases not matched to a gene. CDR3 protein: CAWGDRESYGYTF. The CDR3 DNA reads TGTGCCTGGGGGGACAGGGAGAGCTATGGCTACACCTTC.

This chain connects TRBV30 to TRBJ1-1; a weak D match, TRBD1 (6 bases). CDR3 size: 15 residues. Looked up from germline, CDR1 is GTSNPN and CDR2 is SVGIG (reference sequence). V was clipped by 4 bases and J by 4 bases, with 19 bases between them. CDR3 region: CAWTVGGASGTEAFF. The CDR3 DNA reads as TGTGCCTGGACCGTAGGGGGGGCGTCGGGCACTGAAGCTTTCTTT. Full variable domain (remainder filled in from reference TRBV30 and TRBJ1-1): SQTIHQWPATLVQPVGSPLSLECTVEGTSNPNLYWYRQAAGRGLQLLFYSVGIGQISSEVPQNLSASRPQDRQFILSSKKLLLSDSGFYLCAWTVGGASGTEAFFGQGTRLTVV.

The chain employs TRBV7-9 and TRBJ2-5; a possible D gene is TRBD1 (6 bases). The J call may be wrong; the DNA end is better matched by TRBJ2-7. The germline CDR1 and CDR2 sequences are SEHNR and FQNEAQ (reference sequence). CDR3 size: 15 residues. CDR3 in amino acids: CASSFSQGRVYEQYF. CDR3 nucleotides: TGTGCCAGCAGCTTCTCGCAGGGGAGAGTCTACGAGCAGTACTTC.

A word on this clone: A read error may produce the germline difference seen at one junction end. V is TRBV18 and J is TRBJ2-1, with D tentatively TRBD1 (6 bases). Germline values: CDR1 KGHSH, CDR2 LQKENI. The CDR3 is made up of 15 amino acids. The CDR3, as DNA: TGTGCCAGCTCCCCACCGACAGGCGGAGCAGATGAGCAGTTCTTC. This sequence encodes CASSPPTGGADEQFF.

The J gene is TRBJ1-2, the V gene TRBV28; 11 bases are a match to TRBD1. The CDR3 length is 15 residues. Losses at the gene ends were 6 bases for V and 5 bases for J; bases not matched to a gene: 8. CDR1 and CDR2 from the germline V gene are MDHEN and SYDVKM. This CDR3 is CASSLGQGARYGYTF. In DNA, the CDR3 is TGTGCCAGCAGCCTCGGACAGGGGGCAAGATATGGCTACACCTTC.

The chain recombines TRBV6-1 with TRBJ1-1; 10 nucleotides agree with TRBD1. Germline loops: CDR1 MNHNS, CDR2 SASEGT. V was pared by 7 bases and J by 6 bases, with 11 bases of the junction left unmatched. The CDR3 has 15 amino acids. The CDR3 loop reads CASKPPTGGIAEAFF. In DNA, the CDR3 is TGTGCCAGCAAACCTCCGACAGGGGGCATCGCTGAAGCTTTCTTT.